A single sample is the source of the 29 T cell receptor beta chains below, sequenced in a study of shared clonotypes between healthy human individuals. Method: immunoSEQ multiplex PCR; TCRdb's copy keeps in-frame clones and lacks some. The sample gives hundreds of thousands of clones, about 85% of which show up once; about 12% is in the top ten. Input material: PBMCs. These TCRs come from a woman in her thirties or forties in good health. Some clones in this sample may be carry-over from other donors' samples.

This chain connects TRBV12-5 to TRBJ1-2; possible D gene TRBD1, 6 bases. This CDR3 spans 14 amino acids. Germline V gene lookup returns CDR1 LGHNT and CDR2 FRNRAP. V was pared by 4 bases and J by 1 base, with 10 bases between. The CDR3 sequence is CASGYGQFNYGYTF. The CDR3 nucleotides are TGTGCTAGTGGTTACGGACAGTTTAACTATGGCTACACCTTC.

The DNA for the CDR3 is TGTGCCAGCAGCGTAGGAACGGGACAGGTTAATTCACCCCTCCACTTT. It specifies CASSVGTGQVNSPLHF. J is TRBJ1-6 and V is TRBV9; 8 nucleotides match TRBD1. CDR3 length: 16 residues. J lost 6 bases, V lost 0 bases, and 5 bases had no gene match. CDR1 is SGDLS and CDR2 is YYNGEE in the germline V gene.

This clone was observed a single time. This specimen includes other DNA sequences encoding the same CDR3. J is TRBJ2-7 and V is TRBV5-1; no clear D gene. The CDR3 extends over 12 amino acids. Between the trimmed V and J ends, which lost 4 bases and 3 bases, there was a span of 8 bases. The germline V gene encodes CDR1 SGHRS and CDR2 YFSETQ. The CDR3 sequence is CASSPDGYEQYF. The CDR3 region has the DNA TGCGCCAGCAGCCCCGACGGCTACGAGCAGTACTTC.

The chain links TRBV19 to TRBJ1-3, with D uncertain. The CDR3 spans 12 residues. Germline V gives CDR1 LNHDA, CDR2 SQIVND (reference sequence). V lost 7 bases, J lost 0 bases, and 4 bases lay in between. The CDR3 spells CASTSSGNTIYF. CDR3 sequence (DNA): TGTGCCAGTACCTCCTCTGGAAACACCATATATTTT.

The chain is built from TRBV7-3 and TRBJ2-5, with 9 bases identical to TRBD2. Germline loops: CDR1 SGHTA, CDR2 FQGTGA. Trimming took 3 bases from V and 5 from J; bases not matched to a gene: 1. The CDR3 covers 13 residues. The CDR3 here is CASSFGLAETQYF. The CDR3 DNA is TGTGCCAGCAGCTTCGGACTAGCGGAGACCCAGTACTTC.

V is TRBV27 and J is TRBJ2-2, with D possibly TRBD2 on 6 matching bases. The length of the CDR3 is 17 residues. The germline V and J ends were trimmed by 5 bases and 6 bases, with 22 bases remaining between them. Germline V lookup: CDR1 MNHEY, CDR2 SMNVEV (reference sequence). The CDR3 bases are TGTGCCAGCAGTCCACTAGCAGGATTGGGATTAGCCGGGGAGCTGTTTTTT. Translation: CASSPLAGLGLAGELFF.

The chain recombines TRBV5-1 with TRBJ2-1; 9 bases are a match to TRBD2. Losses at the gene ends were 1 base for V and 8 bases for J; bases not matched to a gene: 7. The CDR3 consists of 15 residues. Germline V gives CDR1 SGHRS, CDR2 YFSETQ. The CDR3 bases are TGCGCCAGCAGCTTGATAGTTAGCGGGAGTGATGAGCAGTTCTTC. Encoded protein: CASSLIVSGSDEQFF.

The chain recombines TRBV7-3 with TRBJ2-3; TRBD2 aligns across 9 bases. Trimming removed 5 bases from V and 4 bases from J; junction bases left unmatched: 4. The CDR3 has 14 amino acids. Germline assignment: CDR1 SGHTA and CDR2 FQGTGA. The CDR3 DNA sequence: TGTGCCAGCAGCCTCGGGACTAGCTCAGATACGCAGTATTTT. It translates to CASSLGTSSDTQYF.

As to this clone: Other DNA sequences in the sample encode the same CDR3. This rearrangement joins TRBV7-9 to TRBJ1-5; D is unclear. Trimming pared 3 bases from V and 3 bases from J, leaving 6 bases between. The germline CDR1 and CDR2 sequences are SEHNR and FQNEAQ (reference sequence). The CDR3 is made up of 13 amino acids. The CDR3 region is CASSLGTNQPQHF. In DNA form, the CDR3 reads TGTGCCAGCAGCTTGGGTACCAATCAGCCCCAGCATTTT.

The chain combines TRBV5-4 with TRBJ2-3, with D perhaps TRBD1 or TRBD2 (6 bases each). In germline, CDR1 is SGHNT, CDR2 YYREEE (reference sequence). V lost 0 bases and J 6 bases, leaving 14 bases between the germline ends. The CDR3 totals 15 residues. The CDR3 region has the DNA TGTGCCAGCAGCTTGGATGGAGGGGGGCGGGATACGCAGTATTTT. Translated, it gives CASSLDGGGRDTQYF.

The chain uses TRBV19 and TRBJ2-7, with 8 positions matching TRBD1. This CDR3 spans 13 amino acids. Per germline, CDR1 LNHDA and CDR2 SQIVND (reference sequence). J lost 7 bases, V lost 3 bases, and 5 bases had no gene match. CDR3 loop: CASSIQGAGEQYF. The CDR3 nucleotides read TGTGCCAGTAGTATTCAGGGGGCGGGAGAGCAGTACTTC.

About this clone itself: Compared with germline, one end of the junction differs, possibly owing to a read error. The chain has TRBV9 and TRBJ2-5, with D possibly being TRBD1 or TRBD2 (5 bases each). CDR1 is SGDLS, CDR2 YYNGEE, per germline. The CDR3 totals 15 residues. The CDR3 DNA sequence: TGTGCCAGCAGCGTAGTTCAGGGCGGGCAAGAGAACCAGTACTTC. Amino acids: CASSVVQGGQENQYF.

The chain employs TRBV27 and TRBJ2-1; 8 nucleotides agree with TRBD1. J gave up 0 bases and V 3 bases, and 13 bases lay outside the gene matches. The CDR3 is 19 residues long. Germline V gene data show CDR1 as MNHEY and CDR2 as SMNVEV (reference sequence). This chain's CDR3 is CASSFRSTMDRVSYNEQFF. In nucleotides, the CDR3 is TGTGCCAGCAGTTTTCGCTCCACCATGGACAGGGTCTCCTACAATGAGCAGTTCTTC.

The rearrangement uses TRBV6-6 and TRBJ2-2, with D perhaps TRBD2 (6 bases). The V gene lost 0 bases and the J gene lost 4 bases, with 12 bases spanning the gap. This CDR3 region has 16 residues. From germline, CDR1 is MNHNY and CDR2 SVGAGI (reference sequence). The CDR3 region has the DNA TGTGCCAGCAGTTACTCGATGGTAGCGGTCACCGGGGAGCTGTTTTTT. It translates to CASSYSMVAVTGELFF.

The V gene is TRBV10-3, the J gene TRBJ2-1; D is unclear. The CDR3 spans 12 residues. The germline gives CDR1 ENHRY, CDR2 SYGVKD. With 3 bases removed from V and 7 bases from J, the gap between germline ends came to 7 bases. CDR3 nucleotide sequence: TGTGCCATCAGTGATCGCGAAAATGAGCAGTTCTTC. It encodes CAISDRENEQFF.

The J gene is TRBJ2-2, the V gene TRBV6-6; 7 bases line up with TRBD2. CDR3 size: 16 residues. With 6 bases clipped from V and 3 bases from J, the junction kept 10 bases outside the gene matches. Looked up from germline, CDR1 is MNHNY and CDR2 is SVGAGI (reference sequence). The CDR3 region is CASSLVGRADTGELFF. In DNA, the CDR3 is TGTGCCAGCAGCCTCGTTGGGAGGGCGGACACCGGGGAGCTGTTTTTT.

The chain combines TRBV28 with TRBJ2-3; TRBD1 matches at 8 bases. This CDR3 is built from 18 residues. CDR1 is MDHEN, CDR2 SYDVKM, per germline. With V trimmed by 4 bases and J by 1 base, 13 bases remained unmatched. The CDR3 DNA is TGTGCCAGCAGTTGGTACAGGGGGACCGTACGGGGCACAGATACGCAGTATTTT. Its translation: CASSWYRGTVRGTDTQYF. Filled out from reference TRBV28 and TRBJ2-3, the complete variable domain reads DVKVTQSSRYLVKRTGEKVFLECVQDMDHENMFWYRQDPGLGLRLIYFSYDVKMKEKGDIPEGYSVSREKKERFSLILESASTNQTSMYLCASSWYRGTVRGTDTQYFGPGTRLTVL.

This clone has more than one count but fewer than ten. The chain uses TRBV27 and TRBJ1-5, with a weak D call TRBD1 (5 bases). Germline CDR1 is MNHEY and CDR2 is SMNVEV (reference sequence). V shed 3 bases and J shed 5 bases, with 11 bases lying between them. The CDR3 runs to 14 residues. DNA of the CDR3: TGTGCCAGCAGTTTCTCAGGGCCCCATCAGCCCCAGCATTTT. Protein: CASSFSGPHQPQHF.

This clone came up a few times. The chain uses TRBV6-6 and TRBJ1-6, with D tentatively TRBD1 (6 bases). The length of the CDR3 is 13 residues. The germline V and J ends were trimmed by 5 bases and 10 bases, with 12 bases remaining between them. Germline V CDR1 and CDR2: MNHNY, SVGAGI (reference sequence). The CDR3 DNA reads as TGTGCCAGCAGTCGGGACATTGGATCACCCCTCCACTTT. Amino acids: CASSRDIGSPLHF.

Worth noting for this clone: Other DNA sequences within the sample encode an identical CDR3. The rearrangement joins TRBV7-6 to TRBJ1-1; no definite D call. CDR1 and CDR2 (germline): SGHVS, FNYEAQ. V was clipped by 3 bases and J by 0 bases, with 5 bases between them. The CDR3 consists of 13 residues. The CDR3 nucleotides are TGTGCCAGCAGCTTGGCCCTGAACACTGAAGCTTTCTTT. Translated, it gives CASSLALNTEAFF. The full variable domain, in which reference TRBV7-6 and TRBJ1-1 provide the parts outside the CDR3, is GAGVSQSPRYKVTKRGQDVALRCDPISGHVSLYWYRQALGQGPEFLTYFNYEAQQDKSGLPNDRFSAERPEGSISTLTIQRTEQRDSAMYRCASSLALNTEAFFGQGTRLTVV.

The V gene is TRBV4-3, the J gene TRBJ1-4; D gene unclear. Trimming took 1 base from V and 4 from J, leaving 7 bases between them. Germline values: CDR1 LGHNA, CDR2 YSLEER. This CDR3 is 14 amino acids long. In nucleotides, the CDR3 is TGCGCCAGCAGCCAAGGACGGTATAATGAAAAACTGTTTTTT. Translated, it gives CASSQGRYNEKLFF.

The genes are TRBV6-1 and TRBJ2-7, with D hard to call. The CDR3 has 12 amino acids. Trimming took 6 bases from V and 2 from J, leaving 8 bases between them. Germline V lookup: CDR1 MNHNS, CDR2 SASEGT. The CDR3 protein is CASSRGPYEQYF. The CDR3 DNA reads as TGTGCCAGCAGCCGAGGCCCCTACGAGCAGTACTTC.

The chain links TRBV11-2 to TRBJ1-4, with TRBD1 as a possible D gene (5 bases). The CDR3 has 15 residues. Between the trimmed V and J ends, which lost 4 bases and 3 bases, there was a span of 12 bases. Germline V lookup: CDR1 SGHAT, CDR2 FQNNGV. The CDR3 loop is CASSSVVTANEKLFF. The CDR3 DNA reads TGTGCCAGCAGCTCGGTGGTGACAGCTAATGAAAAACTGTTTTTT. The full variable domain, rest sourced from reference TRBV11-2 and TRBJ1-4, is EAGVAQSPRYKIIEKRQSVAFWCNPISGHATLYWYQQILGQGPKLLIQFQNNGVVDDSQLPKDRFSAERLKGVDSTLKIQPAKLEDSAVYLCASSSVVTANEKLFFGSGTQLSVL.

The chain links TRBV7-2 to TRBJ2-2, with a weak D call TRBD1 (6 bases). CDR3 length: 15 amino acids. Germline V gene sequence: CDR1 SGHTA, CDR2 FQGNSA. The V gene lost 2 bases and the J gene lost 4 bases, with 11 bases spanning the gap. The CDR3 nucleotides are TGTGCCAGCAGCTTAAGGCAGGGGATCACCGGGGAGCTGTTTTTT. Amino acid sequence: CASSLRQGITGELFF. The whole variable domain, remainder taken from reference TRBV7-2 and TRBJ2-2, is GAGVSQSPSNKVTEKGKDVELRCDPISGHTALYWYRQSLGQGLEFLIYFQGNSAPDKSGLPSDRFSAERTGGSVSTLTIQRTQQEDSAVYLCASSLRQGITGELFFGEGSRLTVL.

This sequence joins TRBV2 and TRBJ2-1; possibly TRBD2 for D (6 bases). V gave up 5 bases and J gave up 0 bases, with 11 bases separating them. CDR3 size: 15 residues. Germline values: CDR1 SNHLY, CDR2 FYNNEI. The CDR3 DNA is TGTGCCAGCAGTAAAAGAGCGGGCTCCTACAATGAGCAGTTCTTC. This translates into CASSKRAGSYNEQFF.

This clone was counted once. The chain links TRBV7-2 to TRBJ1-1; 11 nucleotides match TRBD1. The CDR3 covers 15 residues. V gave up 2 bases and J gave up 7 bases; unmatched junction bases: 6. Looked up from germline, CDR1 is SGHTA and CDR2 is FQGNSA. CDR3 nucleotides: TGTGCCAGCAGCTTAATAGGACAGGGGGCCGTTGAAGCTTTCTTT. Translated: CASSLIGQGAVEAFF.

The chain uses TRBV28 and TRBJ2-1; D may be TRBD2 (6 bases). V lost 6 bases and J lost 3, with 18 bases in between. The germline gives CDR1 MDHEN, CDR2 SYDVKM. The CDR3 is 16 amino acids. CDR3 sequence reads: CASRPHGTGVYNEQFF. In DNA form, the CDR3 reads TGTGCCAGCAGGCCTCACGGGACTGGGGTCTACAATGAGCAGTTCTTC.

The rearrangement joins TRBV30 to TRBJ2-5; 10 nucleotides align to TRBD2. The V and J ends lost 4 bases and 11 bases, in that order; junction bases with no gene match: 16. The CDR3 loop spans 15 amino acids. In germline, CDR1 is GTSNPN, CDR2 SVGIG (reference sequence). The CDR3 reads CAWTPSRAGGPLQYF. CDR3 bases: TGTGCCTGGACCCCCTCTCGAGCGGGAGGGCCGTTGCAGTACTTC. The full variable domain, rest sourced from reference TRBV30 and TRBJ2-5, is SQTIHQWPATLVQPVGSPLSLECTVEGTSNPNLYWYRQAAGRGLQLLFYSVGIGQISSEVPQNLSASRPQDRQFILSSKKLLLSDSGFYLCAWTPSRAGGPLQYFGPGTRLLVL.

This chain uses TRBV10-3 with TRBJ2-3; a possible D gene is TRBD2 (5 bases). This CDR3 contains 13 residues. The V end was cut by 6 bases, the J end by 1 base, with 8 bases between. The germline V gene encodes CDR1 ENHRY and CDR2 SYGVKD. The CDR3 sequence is CAISQEGTDTQYF. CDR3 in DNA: TGTGCCATCAGCCAGGAGGGCACAGATACGCAGTATTTT.